Each of the 26 T cell receptor beta chains below was sequenced from the same sample in a study of OX40 agonist ivuxolimab in advanced cancers. Sequenced by immunoSEQ multiplex PCR; TCRdb stores in-frame clones only, minus some. The data contain approximately 76,000 clones, 70% to 90% of them singletons. Source: CD4+ or CD8+ T cells sorted from blood, taken in a trial of the OX40 agonist ivuxolimab. The receptors originated from an adult with an advanced solid tumor such as melanoma, head and neck, liver or kidney cancer.

A single count supports this clone. The rearrangement joins TRBV6-6 to TRBJ2-7; the D is unclear. The CDR3 totals 13 residues. The germline V gene has CDR1 MNHNY and CDR2 SVGAGI (reference sequence). With 6 bases removed from V and 0 bases from J, the gap between germline ends came to 9 bases. The CDR3 bases are TGTGCCAGCAGGGACGGAAGCTCCTACGAGCAGTACTTC. Translation gives CASRDGSSYEQYF.

This rearrangement joins TRBV27 to TRBJ2-7, with D perhaps TRBD2 (7 bases). V was trimmed by 5 bases and J by 4 bases, leaving 12 bases between them. CDR3 length: 13 amino acids. Germline lookup yields CDR1 MNHEY and CDR2 SMNVEV (reference sequence). The CDR3 DNA reads TGTGCCAGCAGTATGGGGGGGGCATACGAGCAGTACTTC. As protein: CASSMGGAYEQYF.

V and J are TRBV14 and TRBJ2-5; 16 nucleotides match TRBD2. The J call is doubtful: the DNA matches TRBJ2-7 better. The CDR3 length is 18 residues. From germline, CDR1 is SGHDN and CDR2 FVKESK. CDR3 in DNA: TGTGCCAGCAGCCAGACCAGGGGGACTAGCGGGAGGGCCTACGAGCAGTACTTC. It yields the protein CASSQTRGTSGRAYEQYF.

The chain links TRBV15 to TRBJ2-3; D is perhaps TRBD2 (5 bases). V dropped 3 bases and J dropped 0 bases, with 22 bases sitting between them. The germline V gene encodes CDR1 LNHNV and CDR2 YYDKDF (reference sequence). The CDR3 length is 19 residues. This CDR3 is CATSRESVVSGPSTDTQYF. CDR3 in DNA: TGTGCCACCAGCAGGGAATCTGTAGTCAGCGGCCCTAGCACAGATACGCAGTATTTT.

The chain uses TRBV7-6 and TRBJ1-2; a weak D match, TRBD1 (6 bases). The V gene's germline CDR1 is SGHVS and CDR2 FNYEAQ. V lost 5 bases and J lost 1, with 17 bases in between. This CDR3 spans 16 amino acids. CDR3 bases: TGTGCCAGCAGCCCATCCCGGGACACCGTTAACTATGGCTACACCTTC. Protein: CASSPSRDTVNYGYTF.

The gene calls are TRBV11-2 and TRBJ2-5; TRBD2 matches 7 bases. V lost 5 bases to trimming and J lost 0 bases; unmatched junction nucleotides: 9. Germline CDR1 reads SGHAT; CDR2 reads FQNNGV. This CDR3 has 16 amino acids. The CDR3: CASSPPGLSYQETQYF. As DNA, the CDR3 is TGTGCCAGCAGCCCCCCGGGACTATCGTACCAAGAGACCCAGTACTTC.

V usage is TRBV9 and J usage is TRBJ1-1; D is undetermined. The CDR3 has 13 residues. Germline V gene sequence: CDR1 SGDLS, CDR2 YYNGEE. V was cut by 3 bases and J by 4 bases, with 10 bases left in between. The CDR3 bases are TGTGCCAGCAGCGACCCTTGGGGCACTGAAGCTTTCTTT. It specifies CASSDPWGTEAFF.

DNA for the CDR3: TGTGCCAGCGATAGGAGACTAGATACCTACGAGCAGTACTTC. Amino acid sequence: CASDRRLDTYEQYF. V usage is TRBV6-1 and J usage is TRBJ2-7; tentatively, D is TRBD2 (6 bases). The CDR3 loop spans 14 amino acids. Germline loops: CDR1 MNHNS, CDR2 SASEGT. V lost 8 bases and J 2 bases, leaving 16 bases between the germline ends.

The rearrangement uses TRBV9 and TRBJ1-4, with D tentatively TRBD1 (5 bases). This CDR3 is 15 amino acids long. V shed 1 base and J shed 3 bases, with 10 bases lying between them. The germline gives CDR1 SGDLS, CDR2 YYNGEE. This chain's CDR3 is CASSVQAGPNEKLFF. The DNA for the CDR3 is TGTGCCAGCAGCGTACAAGCAGGGCCTAATGAAAAACTGTTTTTT.

V usage is TRBV27 and J usage is TRBJ2-7; 14 nucleotides align to TRBD2. Germline V gives CDR1 MNHEY, CDR2 SMNVEV (reference sequence). Trimming took 5 bases from V and 3 from J; bases not matched to a gene: 6. CDR3 length equals 16 residues. The CDR3 DNA is TGTGCCAGCAGTCCGACTAGCGGGAGGGGGAGCTACGAGCAGTACTTC. This codes for CASSPTSGRGSYEQYF.

The rearrangement uses TRBV11-2 and TRBJ1-1, with 7 nucleotides matching TRBD1. CDR3 length equals 14 residues. With 4 bases clipped from V and 0 bases from J, the junction kept 2 bases outside the gene matches. Germline loops: CDR1 SGHAT, CDR2 FQNNGV. This CDR3 is CASSSRGMNTEAFF. In DNA form, the CDR3 reads TGTGCCAGCAGCTCCAGGGGGATGAACACTGAAGCTTTCTTT.

V usage is TRBV30 and J usage is TRBJ2-3, with TRBD2 matching 9 bases. The CDR3 loop spans 15 amino acids. The germline gives CDR1 GTSNPN, CDR2 SVGIG (reference sequence). With 2 bases clipped from V and 1 base from J, the junction kept 4 bases outside the gene matches. The CDR3 region has the DNA TGTGCCTGGAGTCTAGCGGGAACCCGCACAGATACGCAGTATTTT. Amino acids: CAWSLAGTRTDTQYF.

The gene calls are TRBV11-2 and TRBJ1-3; the D gene is possibly TRBD1 (6 bases). CDR1 SGHAT and CDR2 FQNNGV come from the germline V gene. The CDR3 loop spans 14 amino acids. V gave up 5 bases and J gave up 5 bases, with 13 bases separating them. CDR3 sequence reads: CASSPDSGRNTIYF. The CDR3 region has the DNA TGTGCCAGCAGCCCGGACAGCGGACGAAACACCATATATTTT.

The chain is built from TRBV2 and TRBJ1-1, with D possibly TRBD1 on 5 matching bases. V gave up 6 bases and J gave up 3 bases, with 11 bases separating them. CDR1 is SNHLY, CDR2 FYNNEI, per germline. The CDR3 is made up of 13 amino acids. CDR3 DNA: TGTGCCAGCAGAGAGGGACCACACACTGAAGCTTTCTTT. Translating gives CASREGPHTEAFF.

A single count supports this clone. The chain is built from TRBV5-8 and TRBJ2-5; TRBD1 aligns across 7 bases. V lost 0 bases, J lost 2 bases, and 4 bases stayed unmatched. There are 15 residues in the CDR3. Germline V lookup: CDR1 SGHTS, CDR2 YDEGEE. The CDR3 nucleotides are TGTGCCAGCAGCTTGGCCGGGACAGATCAAGAGACCCAGTACTTC. Residues: CASSLAGTDQETQYF.

This clone was seen only once. This chain uses TRBV10-3 with TRBJ2-7; 8 bases fit TRBD2. Germline V gene sequence: CDR1 ENHRY, CDR2 SYGVKD. V gave up 3 bases and J gave up 5 bases; unmatched junction bases: 6. This CDR3 is 14 amino acids long. CDR3 sequence (DNA): TGTGCCATCAGTGATTCGATCGGGAGGGACGAGCAGTACTTC. As protein: CAISDSIGRDEQYF.

This chain uses TRBV7-9 with TRBJ2-3; D is undetermined. V was trimmed by 4 bases and J by 0 bases, leaving 11 bases between them. This CDR3 spans 15 amino acids. Germline assignment: CDR1 SEHNR and CDR2 FQNEAQ (reference sequence). CDR3 region: CASSSMSVSTDTQYF. CDR3 nucleotide sequence: TGTGCCAGCAGCTCTATGAGCGTCAGCACAGATACGCAGTATTTT.

The chain employs TRBV7-9 and TRBJ2-5; D unresolved. The ends were cut back, 6 bases at V and 5 bases at J, with 16 bases in the middle. Germline-derived CDR1 and CDR2 are SEHNR and FQNEAQ (reference sequence). This CDR3 region has 14 residues. In DNA, the CDR3 is TGTGCCAGCAGTCTCACCCAGGCCTCCGAGACCCAGTACTTC. Its protein product is CASSLTQASETQYF.

The CDR3 DNA follows: TGTGCCAGCAGCTTGGGGACTACATACGAGCAGTACTTC. It specifies CASSLGTTYEQYF. The genes are TRBV11-2 and TRBJ2-7, with TRBD2 identical over 7 bases. Trimming cost V 3 bases and J 4 bases; bases outside gene matches: 3. Germline loops: CDR1 SGHAT, CDR2 FQNNGV. The CDR3 consists of 13 residues.

The rearrangement links TRBV7-9 to TRBJ2-7, with D possibly TRBD1 on 7 matching bases. Germline V gene data show CDR1 as SEHNR and CDR2 as FQNEAQ (reference sequence). This CDR3 is built from 17 residues. V lost 4 bases to trimming and J lost 4 bases, with 23 bases between them. CDR3 protein: CASSSPPTGDRAYEQYF. CDR3 bases: TGTGCCAGCAGCTCCCCCCCGACGGGAGACAGGGCTTACGAGCAGTACTTC. The complete variable domain, with remaining parts taken from reference TRBV7-9 and TRBJ2-7, reads DTGVSQNPRHKITKRGQNVTFRCDPISEHNRLYWYRQTLGQGPEFLTYFQNEAQLEKSRLLSDRFSAERPKGSFSTLEIQRTEQGDSAMYLCASSSPPTGDRAYEQYFGPGTRLTVT.

The DNA of the CDR3 is TGCGCCAGCAGCCAAGTGGGTAGCGGGAGTAACACCGGGGAGCTGTTTTTT. Its protein is CASSQVGSGSNTGELFF. The chain recombines TRBV4-1 with TRBJ2-2; TRBD2 agrees at 9 bases. The germline CDR1 and CDR2 sequences are MGHRA and YSYEKL. The length of the CDR3 is 17 residues. V trimming: 1 base; J trimming: 2 bases; junction bases outside the gene matches: 5.

The chain is built from TRBV15 and TRBJ2-1; 8 positions agree with TRBD1. V trimming: 3 bases; J trimming: 2 bases; junction bases outside the gene matches: 6. The CDR3 loop spans 16 amino acids. Germline V gene sequence: CDR1 LNHNV, CDR2 YYDKDF (reference sequence). CDR3 sequence reads: CATSSLQGGPYNEQFF. For the CDR3, the DNA is TGTGCCACCAGCAGTCTACAGGGGGGCCCCTACAATGAGCAGTTCTTC.

This rearrangement joins TRBV7-9 to TRBJ2-5, with D maybe TRBD1 (6 bases). Per the germline V gene, CDR1 is SEHNR and CDR2 is FQNEAQ (reference sequence). V gave up 3 bases and J gave up 4 bases, with 12 bases separating them. This CDR3 is built from 14 residues. The CDR3 sequence: CASSFWGQGETQYF. The CDR3, as DNA: TGTGCCAGCAGCTTTTGGGGGCAGGGAGAGACCCAGTACTTC.

The chain links TRBV11-3 to TRBJ2-3; perhaps TRBD1 as D (7 bases). The V gene's germline CDR1 is SGHNT and CDR2 YENEEA. The length of the CDR3 is 16 residues. With 6 bases removed from V and 2 bases from J, the gap between germline ends came to 18 bases. For the CDR3, the DNA is TGTGCCAGCAGTTTGCGCGGGGACAGCTACACAGATACGCAGTATTTT. Translation: CASSLRGDSYTDTQYF.

The gene calls are TRBV30 and TRBJ2-2, with D hard to call. V shed 3 bases and J shed 6 bases, with 8 bases lying between them. The germline V gene has CDR1 GTSNPN and CDR2 SVGIG (reference sequence). The CDR3 extends over 12 amino acids. The CDR3, as DNA: TGTGCCTGGAGAATGGTGGCCGGGGAGCTGTTTTTT. Amino acids: CAWRMVAGELFF.

In this sample, this clone turned up a few times. The chain links TRBV19 to TRBJ2-1, with D possibly TRBD2 on 6 matching bases. Trimming removed 0 bases from V and 3 bases from J, with 12 bases in between. There are 16 residues in the CDR3. Germline CDR1 and CDR2: LNHDA and SQIVND (reference sequence). The CDR3 DNA follows: TGTGCCAGTAGTATAGATAATACCGGGAGCTACAATGAGCAGTTCTTC. The encoded protein is CASSIDNTGSYNEQFF.